Here is one T cell receptor (beta chain) with its context. Its antigen is as yet unknown. The data belong to a study of cytomegalovirus exposure and HLA in healthy donors. The study's findings and limits: In vitro experiments confirmed that three CMV-associated chains were specific for CMV antigens. According to a later analysis, TCR clusters from the first cohort tended to co-occur in the roughly 120 validation repertoires. Most TCRs appeared rarely, but some public TCRs recurred in many donors.

CDR1 and CDR2 from the germline V gene are LNHNV and YYDKDF (reference sequence). J lost 2 bases, V lost 0 bases, and 4 bases had no gene match. CDR3 size: 15 residues. The assay was immunoSEQ multiplex PCR, and TCRdb's table has in-frame clones only and misses some. The top ten hold about an eighth of the sample, which has about 220,000 clones, approximately 80% seen once. The V gene is TRBV15, the J gene TRBJ2-7; 7 bases are shared with TRBD2. The sequencing input was PBMCs. This receptor was obtained from a woman aged 30 to 39 in good health and CMV-seropositive. The CDR3 reads CATSREPGGPYEQYF. For the CDR3, the DNA is TGTGCCACCAGCAGAGAACCGGGAGGTCCCTACGAGCAGTACTTC. The full variable domain, with the rest looked up from reference TRBV15 and TRBJ2-7, is DAMVIQNPRYQVTQFGKPVTLSCSQTLNHNVMYWYQQKSSQAPKLLFHYYDKDFNNEADTPDNFQSRRPNTSFCFLDIRSPGLGDTAMYLCATSREPGGPYEQYFGPGTRLTVT.